Shown below are 17 T cell receptor beta chains from a single sample sequenced in a study of siplizumab effects on memory and regulatory T cells. Here immunoSEQ multiplex PCR was the method, and the copy in TCRdb shows in-frame clones only, minus some. Among about 94,000 clones listed, approximately 93% were seen once. The sample comprised non-Treg CD4+ T cells sorted from blood. These receptors all stem from a human donor in good health.

This chain links TRBV18 with TRBJ2-3; no reliable D call. The V gene lost 6 bases and the J gene lost 3 bases, with 10 bases spanning the gap. Germline V lookup: CDR1 KGHSH, CDR2 LQKENI. This CDR3 spans 13 amino acids. CDR3 region: CASSTTATDTQYF. The CDR3 bases are TGTGCCAGCTCTACGACGGCGACAGATACGCAGTATTTT. Together with reference TRBV18 and TRBJ2-3, the CDR3 gives the full variable domain: NAGVMQNPRHLVRRRGQEARLRCSPMKGHSHVYWYRQLPEEGLKFMVYLQKENIIDESGMPKERFSAEFPKEGPSILRIQQVVRGDSAAYFCASSTTATDTQYFGPGTRLTVL.

J is TRBJ2-7 and V is TRBV9; 7 nucleotides line up with TRBD2. This CDR3 spans 14 amino acids. V trimming: 0 bases; J trimming: 5 bases; junction bases outside the gene matches: 5. Germline CDR1 reads SGDLS; CDR2 reads YYNGEE. This CDR3 reads CASSVGGSRDEQYF. The CDR3 nucleotides are TGTGCCAGCAGCGTAGGCGGGAGTCGGGACGAGCAGTACTTC.

The V call is TRBV5-4, the J call TRBJ2-5; tentative D call: TRBD1 (7 bases). The CDR3 sequence is 16 residues long. V lost 0 bases and J 5 bases, leaving 17 bases between the germline ends. Germline V gene lookup returns CDR1 SGHNT and CDR2 YYREEE (reference sequence). Here the CDR3 DNA reads TGTGCCAGCAGCTTGGCTCCAGGGGGAGGTGCGGAGACCCAGTACTTC. Translated, it gives CASSLAPGGGAETQYF.

The chain joins TRBV2 to TRBJ2-5; D is perhaps TRBD2 (5 bases). Trimming stripped 4 bases from V and 4 bases from J, with 10 bases between. Germline CDR1 and CDR2: SNHLY and FYNNEI. This CDR3 is 13 amino acids long. CDR3: CASSGWAGETQYF. CDR3 sequence (DNA): TGTGCCAGCAGTGGGTGGGCGGGAGAGACCCAGTACTTC.

V is TRBV30 and J is TRBJ1-2; D uncertain. Germline values: CDR1 GTSNPN, CDR2 SVGIG (reference sequence). The CDR3 is made up of 15 amino acids. V was shortened by 0 bases and J by 0 bases, with 11 bases between the two germline ends. CDR3 sequence (DNA): TGTGCCTGGAGTGTACGAGGCTGGTCTAACTATGGCTACACCTTC. It codes for CAWSVRGWSNYGYTF.

The V and J genes are TRBV7-2 and TRBJ2-1; 10 bases align to TRBD1. From germline, CDR1 is SGHTA and CDR2 FQGNSA. The length of the CDR3 is 16 residues. J lost 4 bases, V lost 4 bases, and 7 bases had no gene match. CDR3 residues: CASSSRPGQGYNEQFF. Written as DNA, the CDR3 is TGTGCCAGCAGCTCAAGACCGGGACAGGGGTACAATGAGCAGTTCTTC.

This chain uses TRBV6-6 with TRBJ2-2; 9 positions agree with TRBD1. This CDR3 region has 15 residues. Per the germline V gene, CDR1 is MNHNY and CDR2 is SVGAGI (reference sequence). The trim removed 6 bases at V and 2 bases at J, leaving 4 bases unmatched. The DNA for the CDR3 is TGTGCCAGCAGGTGGACAGGGGACAACACCGGGGAGCTGTTTTTT. Translating it yields CASRWTGDNTGELFF.

The chain couples TRBV9 to TRBJ2-2; 10 bases map to TRBD1. V shed 0 bases, J shed 3 bases, and the junction held 2 bases outside the gene matches. In germline, CDR1 is SGDLS, CDR2 YYNGEE. The CDR3 extends over 16 amino acids. CDR3 DNA sequence: TGTGCCAGCAGCGTAGGGGGACAGGGGCACACCGGGGAGCTGTTTTTT. This codes for CASSVGGQGHTGELFF.

With respect to this clone: At the DNA level, this CDR3 is encoded by other sequences in the same sample as well. The chain joins TRBV9 to TRBJ2-1; TRBD2 might be the D (5 bases). Per germline, CDR1 SGDLS and CDR2 YYNGEE. V gave up 0 bases and J gave up 5 bases, with 6 bases separating them. The CDR3 spans 13 residues. The CDR3 DNA follows: TGTGCCAGCAGCGTAGCCGGGAACAATGAGCAGTTCTTC. Translation: CASSVAGNNEQFF.

Note on this clone: Other DNA sequences in this sample translate to the same CDR3. The rearrangement uses TRBV7-8 and TRBJ2-7; 8 nucleotides line up with TRBD1. The CDR3 is 14 residues long. Per germline, CDR1 SGHVS and CDR2 FQNEAQ. Trimming removed 1 base from V and 3 bases from J; junction bases left unmatched: 2. CDR3: CASSLGDRGYEQYF. DNA for the CDR3: TGTGCCAGCAGCTTAGGAGACAGGGGCTACGAGCAGTACTTC.

The chain is built from TRBV6-1 and TRBJ1-4; D unresolved. The V end was cut by 7 bases, the J end by 1 base, with 13 bases between. The CDR3 runs 15 residues. Germline loops: CDR1 MNHNS, CDR2 SASEGT. CDR3: CASTRGGLTNEKLFF. The CDR3 nucleotides read TGTGCCAGCACCAGAGGTGGGCTAACTAATGAAAAACTGTTTTTT.

The chain uses TRBV6-1 and TRBJ2-7; D perhaps matches TRBD1 (6 bases). V lost 3 bases and J 2 bases, leaving 8 bases between the germline ends. CDR1 MNHNS and CDR2 SASEGT come from the germline V gene. This CDR3 contains 13 residues. CDR3 DNA sequence: TGTGCCAGCAGTGACCGGACAGCCTACGAGCAGTACTTC. Translation: CASSDRTAYEQYF.

This sequence joins TRBV30 and TRBJ1-2; 7 positions match TRBD1. Unmatched junction bases numbered 4, after V lost 5 bases and J lost 4 bases. The CDR3 is 12 amino acids. Per germline, CDR1 GTSNPN and CDR2 SVGIG (reference sequence). The CDR3 nucleotides read TGTGCCTGGGTAACAGGGGCCTATGGCTACACCTTC. The encoded protein is CAWVTGAYGYTF.

For the CDR3, the DNA is TGTGCCTGGAATATCGGACAGCGGGATACTCAGCCCCAGCATTTT. Amino acid sequence: CAWNIGQRDTQPQHF. This rearrangement joins TRBV30 to TRBJ1-5; tentatively, D is TRBD1 (6 bases). Per germline, CDR1 GTSNPN and CDR2 SVGIG (reference sequence). The CDR3 extends over 15 amino acids. Trimming cost V 4 bases and J 6 bases, with 19 bases left between them.

The V gene is TRBV5-5, the J gene TRBJ1-1; D gene ambiguous. Trimming cost V 0 bases and J 4 bases, with 10 bases left between them. CDR3 length: 14 residues. Germline V gives CDR1 SGHKS, CDR2 YYEKEE (reference sequence). CDR3 region: CASSLGPRGTEAFF. The CDR3 DNA reads as TGTGCCAGCAGCTTGGGTCCCCGGGGCACTGAAGCTTTCTTT.

The V gene is TRBV6-1, the J gene TRBJ1-4; 10 bases are shared with TRBD1. Trimming removed 7 bases from V and 8 bases from J; junction bases left unmatched: 7. From germline, CDR1 is MNHNS and CDR2 SASEGT. CDR3 length: 14 amino acids. The CDR3 reads CASTTGGAGEKLFF. CDR3 in DNA: TGTGCCAGCACGACAGGGGGCGCGGGGGAAAAACTGTTTTTT.

J is TRBJ2-5 and V is TRBV9, with 9 bases identical to TRBD2. Germline CDR1 reads SGDLS; CDR2 reads YYNGEE. The CDR3 is made up of 16 amino acids. Unmatched junction bases numbered 4, after V lost 1 base and J lost 0 bases. Here the CDR3 reads CASSVSPSGDQETQYF. CDR3 DNA sequence: TGTGCCAGCAGCGTATCCCCTAGCGGGGACCAAGAGACCCAGTACTTC.